The clone carrying this TCR beta chain turned up a few times. Its matching antigen is unknown. Time point specified: persistent/refractory GD, antithyroid drugs over 5 years with positive TRAb. There was RNA extracted from PBMCs, and the TCR library was made from it. Graves' disease diagnosis used American Thyroid Association guidelines. The data are from a study of regulatory T cells in long-lasting Graves disease. Study at large: It was over 5 years of antithyroid drugs, with positive TSH receptor antibodies, that meant persistent Graves' disease.

Notes on the study in general: Newly diagnosed disease favored TRBV20-1 and TRBJ2-1 over persistent disease.

iRepertoire HTBI primers and Arm-PCR of CDR3 regions built TCR beta libraries. TCRdb passed the multiplex PCR reads through MiXCR, listing each CDR3 protein once. This sample has a few hundred thousand distinct CDR3 sequences, with 20% to 25% found just once. Germline V gene sequence: CDR1 DFQATT, CDR2 SNEGSKA (reference sequence). Trimming pared 1 base from V and 3 bases from J, leaving 15 bases between. CDR3 length equals 16 residues. The source of this sequence is a female donor with Graves disease. The source material was peripheral blood mononuclear cells (PBMCs), sampled when the disease was refractory, from a patient treated with antithyroid drugs. The rearrangement joins TRBV20-1 to TRBJ2-2; D is possibly TRBD2 (6 bases). For the CDR3, the DNA is TGCAGTGCTAGAGTCCAACGGGAGAGGGACACCGGGGAGCTGTTTTTT. As protein: CSARVQRERDTGELFF.